This TCR beta chain was observed in a study of shared clonotypes between healthy human individuals (dated by TCRdb to about 2020). At the level of the whole study: A couple of women and a few men aged 18 to 49 years were included in the cohort. For each donor, CD4 naive and CD4 memory were each given three plates, CD8 naive was given two plates, and CD8 memory was given one plate. To estimate repertoire size and how much clonotypes are shared between individuals, the study performed deep sequencing of blood TCR repertoires from a handful of healthy adults. To increase sequencing depth and limit assay-specific biases, different laboratories used diverse techniques to prepare libraries and sequence TCR repertoires. Per donor, leukapheresis produced somewhere between about 0.94 and 9.5 billion PBMCs. The study at large found these results: Rarefaction of sorted-subset datasets indicated incomplete sequencing despite the large sequencing depth. The small number of donors limited the genetic and exposure-history diversity represented. Larger estimated clonotype richness was generally found for naive subsets than for memory subsets. Across a handful of donors, approximately 5% of naive CD4, over 3% of naive CD8, roughly 2.3% of memory CD4, and under 0.45% of memory CD8 clonotypes were shared. Compared with non-shared clonotypes, the clonotypes found in all four sorted-subset donors had higher generation probabilities. Pairwise subsampling indicated that sequencing depth was expected to affect the degree of clonotype sharing among donors. Sampling was limited to blood, and TCR repertoires in tissue likely differ from TCR repertoires in blood.

About this clone itself: Its antigen is currently not known. No clone much larger than this one lies a single base away; base qualities are absent.

Using the deep immunoSEQ assay, multiplex PCR amplified TCR CDR3 regions from genomic DNA. For each cell subset, the extracted genomic DNA was distributed evenly across all wells of several immunoSEQ 96-well plates, and each plate served as one replicate. Each replicate PCR for sorted subsets received about 210 ng genomic DNA, equal to 28,000 or so T cell genomes. The purified libraries were quantified using a Qubit 3.0 fluorometer, sized with a Bioanalyzer 2100, and then quantified again using the KAPA Library Quantification kit. Every immunoSEQ 96-well plate was sequenced on a separate single-read 150-cycle Illumina NextSeq 550 flow cell. In the source study's methods: The immunoSEQ output contained only junctional sequences without quality scores, so filtering could not match that applied to full-length reads. To assign V/J genes and CDR3, sequences were annotated against IMGT germline references using PyIR, a Python wrapper for IgBLAST v1.9. Any read was removed if the V/J assignment was weak (E-value above 1e-6), the CDR3 was missing, or the read contained stop codons, out-of-frame junctions, or ambiguous translated residues. A V3J clonotype was defined by an identical inferred V gene, J gene, and CDR3 amino acid sequence. The percentage overlap between two repertoires was calculated by dividing the number of shared unique clonotypes by the size of the smaller repertoire. RTK rarefaction, the Chao1 estimator, and Recon v2.1 estimates of unobserved clonotypes were used to assess repertoire richness. Generation probabilities were computed with OLGA for all TCRbeta clonotypes obtained by the gDNA method from several donors. TCRdb mirrors the immuneACCESS table, restricted to in-frame sequences. Some clones are absent from its copies; in checked studies, under half trace to an unresolved V gene, and the reason for the others is unknown. Clone size and V and J calls were adopted from that table, with D and trimming inferred from the DNA. Present in this sample are under 2,000,000 clones, over 85% of which were seen just once. Clones ranked in the top ten supply roughly 1.2% of the sample.

CD8 naive samples were obtained by positive selection for CCR7 among CD45RO-negative cells, yielding a CD45RA+CCR7+ population from which TemRA cells were excluded. The donors were healthy, HIV-negative adults who had no recently reported acute infections or vaccinations. Every donor was a Caucasian adult living in Nashville, Tennessee, USA. Blood was collected by leukapheresis, and PBMCs were isolated by Ficoll-Histopaque density gradient centrifugation and then cryopreserved in liquid nitrogen vapor phase. Purity and quantity of every magnetically sorted T cell population were checked by analytical flow cytometry. From each sorted fraction, genomic DNA was isolated and quantified by UV absorbance on a Nanodrop 2000c. The source is a man aged 18 to 29 in good health. Material for sequencing was naive CD8+ T cells sorted from blood. Taken with the paper, the label for cell subset or site translates to: CD45RA+CCR7+.

CDR3 protein: CASSIQGAPTLNQPQHF. At the DNA level, the sequence is TGTGCCAGCAGTATACAGGGGGCACCTACTCTCAATCAGCCCCAGCATTTT. Recombination linked TRBV27 to TRBJ1-5; 9 bases in the middle match TRBD1. From its cysteine to its phenylalanine, the CDR3 spans 17 amino acids. The entry retains the CDR3 DNA only, 51 bases that are in frame from base 1. Trimmed from V: 5 bases; trimmed from J: 3 bases; junction bases lacking a gene match: 11. CDR1 and CDR2 are read off the germline V gene (reference sequence) as MNHEY and SMNVEV.